This passage covers 3 T cell receptor beta chains from one sample sequenced in a study of blood T cell repertoires in COVID-19. Clones were sequenced by immunoSEQ multiplex PCR, and TCRdb holds only the in-frame ones, with some missing. The sample carries 150,000 to 200,000 clones, roughly three quarters recorded once. Sequencing was performed on PBMCs or T cells enriched from blood (not recorded which). Source of these receptors: a woman aged 45 to 65 with acute COVID-19.

This clone appeared once. V gene TRBV28 combines with J gene TRBJ1-2; 11 positions match TRBD1. The CDR3 runs to 15 residues. Per the germline V gene, CDR1 is MDHEN and CDR2 is SYDVKM. Germline trimming cut 3 bases from V and 3 bases from J; bases unmatched to any gene: 3. CDR3 in DNA: TGTGCCAGCAGTTTCCCGGGACAGGGGGACTATGGCTACACCTTC. This translates into CASSFPGQGDYGYTF.

This chain links TRBV18 with TRBJ1-3; 8 positions match TRBD1. V dropped 4 bases and J dropped 0; count of bases not matched to a gene: 11. CDR1 is KGHSH and CDR2 is LQKENI in the germline V gene. This CDR3 region has 18 residues. The CDR3: CASSLKQGANTSGNTIYF. DNA of the CDR3: TGTGCCAGCTCACTGAAGCAGGGGGCGAATACCTCTGGAAACACCATATATTTT. Full variable domain (missing parts from reference TRBV18 and TRBJ1-3): NAGVMQNPRHLVRRRGQEARLRCSPMKGHSHVYWYRQLPEEGLKFMVYLQKENIIDESGMPKERFSAEFPKEGPSILRIQQVVRGDSAAYFCASSLKQGANTSGNTIYFGEGSWLTVV.

The V and J genes are TRBV28 and TRBJ1-2; tentatively, D is TRBD1 (5 bases). V lost 5 bases to trimming and J lost 4 bases, with 17 bases between them. Germline CDR1 reads MDHEN; CDR2 reads SYDVKM. The CDR3 is made up of 15 amino acids. The CDR3 region is CASSPGVGRGYGYTF. For the CDR3, the DNA is TGTGCCAGCAGTCCCGGCGTAGGGAGGGGCTATGGCTACACCTTC.